One and the same sample provided the 5 T cell receptor beta chains below, sequenced in a study of blood T cells in healthy people across ages. A second PCR, run for about 6 to 11 cycles, used a sample-barcoded 5' primer plus a J-beta primer mix. TCRdb re-derived calls from the 5' RACE reads in MiXCR, one entry per CDR3 protein. The table includes around 2 million distinct CDR3 sequences, more than 35% detected once. The sample taken for sequencing was blood. The receptors were sampled from a human donor in good health.

This clonotype was seen only a few times. The chain links TRBV28 to TRBJ1-1; D remains ambiguous. Trimming removed 3 bases at V and 0 bases at J, with 8 bases between. Germline CDR1 MDHEN, CDR2 SYDVKM. The CDR3 consists of 14 residues. Here the CDR3 DNA reads TGTGCCAGCAGTTTCGAGAATATGAACACTGAAGCTTTCTTT. Protein sequence: CASSFENMNTEAFF.

The chain couples TRBV29-1 to TRBJ1-1; D call uncertain. This CDR3 has 11 amino acids. V was trimmed by 5 bases and J by 10 bases, leaving 14 bases between them. Per germline, CDR1 SQVTM and CDR2 ANQGSEA. CDR3 bases: TGCAGCGTTCTCATTGGGTGGGTAGCTTTCTTT. Translating gives CSVLIGWVAFF.

V usage is TRBV7-2 and J usage is TRBJ2-3, with D maybe TRBD2 (6 bases). The CDR3 runs to 15 residues. V was trimmed by 5 bases and J by 2 bases, leaving 14 bases between them. CDR1 and CDR2 from the germline V gene are SGHTA and FQGNSA. The CDR3: CASSQPGLYTDTQYF. Written as DNA, the CDR3 is TGTGCCAGCAGCCAGCCGGGACTTTACACAGATACGCAGTATTTT. The variable domain in full, with the rest retrieved from reference TRBV7-2 and TRBJ2-3, is GAGVSQSPSNKVTEKGKDVELRCDPISGHTALYWYRQSLGQGLEFLIYFQGNSAPDKSGLPSDRFSAERTGGSVSTLTIQRTQQEDSAVYLCASSQPGLYTDTQYFGPGTRLTVL.

For this clonotype: The junction differs from germline at one of its ends, possibly a read error. The V call is TRBV5-1, the J call TRBJ2-2; 9 nucleotides agree with TRBD1. CDR1 is SGHRS and CDR2 is YFSETQ in the germline V gene. The CDR3 contains 14 residues. In DNA form, the CDR3 reads TGCGCCAGCAGCCCGGGACAGGGAACCGGGGAGCGGTTTTTT. It codes for CASSPGQGTGERFF. The entire variable domain, with the rest obtained from reference TRBV5-1 and TRBJ2-2, is as follows: KAGVTQTPRYLIKTRGQQVTLSCSPISGHRSVSWYQQTPGQGLQFLFEYFSETQRNKGNFPGRFSGRQFSNSRSEMNVSTLELGDSALYLCASSPGQGTGERFFGEGSRLTVL.

V is TRBV12-3 or TRBV12-4 and J is TRBJ1-5; TRBD1 matches at 8 bases. The V segment lost 6 bases and the J segment 1 base; nucleotides outside the gene matches: 11. This CDR3 contains 17 residues. The CDR3 is CASSPAGGSPSNQPQHF. The CDR3 nucleotides read TGTGCCAGCAGCCCCGCAGGGGGCAGCCCGAGCAATCAGCCCCAGCATTTT.